This T cell receptor (beta chain) was recorded in a study of shared clonotypes between healthy human individuals. The V and J ends lost 5 bases and 8 bases, in that order; junction bases with no gene match: 16. Germline V lookup: CDR1 SGHKS, CDR2 YYEKEE (reference sequence). CDR3 length: 16 residues. Produced via immunoSEQ multiplex PCR; TCRdb's table is partial and in-frame only. The data contain a few million clones, approximately 93% of them singletons. The gene calls are TRBV5-5 and TRBJ1-2; 9 bases match TRBD1. Sequenced: naive CD4+ T cells from PBMCs. Subset defined: CD45RA+ positively selected. This sequence originates from a man younger than 35 in good health. Some clones in this sample may be carry-over from other donors' samples. The CDR3 DNA reads as TGTGCCAGCAGACGGGACAGGGCCTTCGCACGGTGGGGCTACACCTTC. As protein: CASRRDRAFARWGYTF.